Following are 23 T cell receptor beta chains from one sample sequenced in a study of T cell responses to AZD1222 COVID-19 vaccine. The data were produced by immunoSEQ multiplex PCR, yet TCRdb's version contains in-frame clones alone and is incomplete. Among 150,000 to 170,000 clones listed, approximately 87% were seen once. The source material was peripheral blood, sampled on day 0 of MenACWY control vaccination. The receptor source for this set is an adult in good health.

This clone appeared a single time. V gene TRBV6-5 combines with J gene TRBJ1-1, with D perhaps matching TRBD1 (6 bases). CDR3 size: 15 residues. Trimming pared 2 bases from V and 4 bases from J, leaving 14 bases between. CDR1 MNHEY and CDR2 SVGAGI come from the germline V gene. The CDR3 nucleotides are TGTGCCAGCAGTTACCCCCAGGGGCGGACCACTGAAGCTTTCTTT. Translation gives CASSYPQGRTTEAFF.

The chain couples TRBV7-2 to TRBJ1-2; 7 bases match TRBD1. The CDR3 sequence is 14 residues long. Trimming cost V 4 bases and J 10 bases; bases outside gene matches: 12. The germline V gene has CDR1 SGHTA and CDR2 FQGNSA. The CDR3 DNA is TGTGCCAGCAGCTCAACAGGGACAGACGGCATCTACACCTTC. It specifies CASSSTGTDGIYTF.

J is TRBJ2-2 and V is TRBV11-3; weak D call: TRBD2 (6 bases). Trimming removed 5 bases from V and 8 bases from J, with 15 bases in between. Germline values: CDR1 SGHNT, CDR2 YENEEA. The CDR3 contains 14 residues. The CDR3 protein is CASSLKLAPGELFF. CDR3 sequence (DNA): TGTGCCAGCAGCCTAAAACTAGCCCCAGGGGAGCTGTTTTTT.

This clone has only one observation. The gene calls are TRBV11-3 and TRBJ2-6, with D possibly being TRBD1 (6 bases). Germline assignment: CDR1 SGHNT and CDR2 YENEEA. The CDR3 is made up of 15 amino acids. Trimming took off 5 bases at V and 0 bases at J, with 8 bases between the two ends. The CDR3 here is CASSPGASGANVLTF. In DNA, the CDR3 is TGTGCCAGCAGCCCAGGGGCCTCTGGGGCCAACGTCCTGACTTTC.

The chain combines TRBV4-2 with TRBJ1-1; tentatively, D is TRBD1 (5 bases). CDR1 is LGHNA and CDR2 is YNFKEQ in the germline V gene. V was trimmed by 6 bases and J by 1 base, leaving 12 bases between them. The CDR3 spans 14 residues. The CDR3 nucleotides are TGTGCCAGCAGACTTGGGACTTCGAACACTGAAGCTTTCTTT. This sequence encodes CASRLGTSNTEAFF.

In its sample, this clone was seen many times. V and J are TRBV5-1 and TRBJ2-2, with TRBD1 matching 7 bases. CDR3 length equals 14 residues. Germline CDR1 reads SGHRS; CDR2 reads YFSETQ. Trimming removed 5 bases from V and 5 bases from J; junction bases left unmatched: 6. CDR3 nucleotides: TGCGCCAGCAGGGGGACAGTCAATACCGGGGAGCTGTTTTTT. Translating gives CASRGTVNTGELFF.

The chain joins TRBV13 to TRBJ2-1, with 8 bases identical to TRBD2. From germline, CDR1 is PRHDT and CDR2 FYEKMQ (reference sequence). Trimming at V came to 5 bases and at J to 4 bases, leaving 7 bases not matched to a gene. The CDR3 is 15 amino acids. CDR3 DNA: TGTGCCAGCAGCCCTCGGGCGGGGGGTTACAATGAGCAGTTCTTC. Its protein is CASSPRAGGYNEQFF.

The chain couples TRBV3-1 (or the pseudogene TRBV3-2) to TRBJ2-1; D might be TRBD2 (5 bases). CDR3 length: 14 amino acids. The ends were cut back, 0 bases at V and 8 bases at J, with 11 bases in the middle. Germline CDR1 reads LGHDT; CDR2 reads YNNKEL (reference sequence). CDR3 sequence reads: CASSQETRGHEQFF. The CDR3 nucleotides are TGTGCCAGCAGCCAAGAGACACGAGGGCATGAGCAGTTCTTC.

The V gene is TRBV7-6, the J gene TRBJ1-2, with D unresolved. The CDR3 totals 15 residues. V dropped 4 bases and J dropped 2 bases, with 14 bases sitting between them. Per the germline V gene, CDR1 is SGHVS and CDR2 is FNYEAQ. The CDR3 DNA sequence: TGTGCCAGCAGCTGTATATATCATATGAACTATGGCTACACCTTC. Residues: CASSCIYHMNYGYTF.

The DNA for the CDR3 is TGTGCCAGCAGCTTAGGACTAGCGGGGGGGGTCGGTACGCAGTATTTT. Its translation: CASSLGLAGGVGTQYF. The rearrangement joins TRBV11-2 to TRBJ2-3; TRBD2 matches at 14 bases. With 1 base clipped from V and 8 bases from J, the junction kept 5 bases outside the gene matches. In germline, CDR1 is SGHAT, CDR2 FQNNGV. This CDR3 region has 16 residues. Full variable domain (remainder filled in from reference TRBV11-2 and TRBJ2-3): EAGVAQSPRYKIIEKRQSVAFWCNPISGHATLYWYQQILGQGPKLLIQFQNNGVVDDSQLPKDRFSAERLKGVDSTLKIQPAKLEDSAVYLCASSLGLAGGVGTQYFGPGTRLTVL.

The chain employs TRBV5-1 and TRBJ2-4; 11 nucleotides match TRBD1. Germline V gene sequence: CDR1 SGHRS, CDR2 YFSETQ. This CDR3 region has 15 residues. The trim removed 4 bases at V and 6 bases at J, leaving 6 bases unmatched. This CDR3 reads CASSAVGTGGNIQYF. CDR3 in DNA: TGCGCCAGCAGCGCGGTAGGGACAGGGGGAAACATTCAGTACTTC.

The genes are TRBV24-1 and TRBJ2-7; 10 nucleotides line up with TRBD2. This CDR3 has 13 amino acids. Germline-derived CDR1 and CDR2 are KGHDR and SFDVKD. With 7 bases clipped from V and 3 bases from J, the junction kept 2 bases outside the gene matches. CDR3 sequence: CATRASGSYEQYF. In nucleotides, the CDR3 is TGTGCCACCAGGGCTAGCGGGAGCTACGAGCAGTACTTC.

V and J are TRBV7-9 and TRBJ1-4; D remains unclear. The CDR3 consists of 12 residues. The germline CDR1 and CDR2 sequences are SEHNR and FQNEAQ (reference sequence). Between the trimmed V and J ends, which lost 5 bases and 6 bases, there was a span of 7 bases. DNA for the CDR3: TGTGCCAGCAGCGGGGTCTATGAAAAACTGTTTTTT. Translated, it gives CASSGVYEKLFF.

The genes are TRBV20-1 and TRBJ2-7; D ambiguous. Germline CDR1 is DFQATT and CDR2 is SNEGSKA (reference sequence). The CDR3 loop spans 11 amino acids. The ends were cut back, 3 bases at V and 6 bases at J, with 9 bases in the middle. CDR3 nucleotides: TGCAGTGCTAGGTCCCCACGCGAGCAGTACGTC. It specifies CSARSPREQYV.

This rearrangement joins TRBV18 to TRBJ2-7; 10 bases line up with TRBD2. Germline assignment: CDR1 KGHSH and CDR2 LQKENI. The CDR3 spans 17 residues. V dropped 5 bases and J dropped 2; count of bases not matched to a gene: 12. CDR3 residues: CASSGGTSAIPPYEQYF. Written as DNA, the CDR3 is TGTGCCAGCTCAGGGGGGACTAGCGCGATCCCCCCCTACGAGCAGTACTTC. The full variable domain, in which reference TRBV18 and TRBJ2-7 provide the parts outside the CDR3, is NAGVMQNPRHLVRRRGQEARLRCSPMKGHSHVYWYRQLPEEGLKFMVYLQKENIIDESGMPKERFSAEFPKEGPSILRIQQVVRGDSAAYFCASSGGTSAIPPYEQYFGPGTRLTVT.

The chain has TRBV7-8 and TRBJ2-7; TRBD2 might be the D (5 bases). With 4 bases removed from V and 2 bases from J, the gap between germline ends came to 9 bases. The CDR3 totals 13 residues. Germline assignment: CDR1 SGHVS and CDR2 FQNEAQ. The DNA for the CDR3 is TGTGCCAGCAGCTACCGGGGTACCTACGAGCAGTACGTC. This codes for CASSYRGTYEQYV.

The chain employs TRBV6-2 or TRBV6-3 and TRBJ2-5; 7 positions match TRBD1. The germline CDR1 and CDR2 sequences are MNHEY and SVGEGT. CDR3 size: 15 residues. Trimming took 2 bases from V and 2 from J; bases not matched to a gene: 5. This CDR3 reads CASSYIRTGQETQYF. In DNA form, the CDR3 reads TGTGCCAGCAGTTACATACGGACAGGTCAAGAGACCCAGTACTTC.

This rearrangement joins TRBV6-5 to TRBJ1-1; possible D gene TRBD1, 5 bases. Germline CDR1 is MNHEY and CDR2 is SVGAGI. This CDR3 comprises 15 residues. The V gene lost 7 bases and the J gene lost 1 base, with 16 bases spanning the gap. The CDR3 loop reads CASTKPGTGNTEAFF. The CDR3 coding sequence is TGTGCCAGCACCAAGCCCGGGACGGGGAACACTGAAGCTTTCTTT.

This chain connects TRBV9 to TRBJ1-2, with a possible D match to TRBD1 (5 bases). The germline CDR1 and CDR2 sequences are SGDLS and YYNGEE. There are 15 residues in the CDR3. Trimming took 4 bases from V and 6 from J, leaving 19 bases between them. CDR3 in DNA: TGTGCCAGCAGCCAGACGAGGGGACCGGGGAATGGCTACACCTTC. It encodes CASSQTRGPGNGYTF.

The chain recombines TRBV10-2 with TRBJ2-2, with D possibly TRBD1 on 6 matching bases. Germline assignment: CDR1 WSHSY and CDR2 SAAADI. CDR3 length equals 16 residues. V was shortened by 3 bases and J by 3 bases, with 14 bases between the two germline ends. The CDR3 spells CASSDQGKDHTGELFF. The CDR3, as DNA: TGCGCCAGCAGTGATCAGGGGAAGGATCACACCGGGGAGCTGTTTTTT.

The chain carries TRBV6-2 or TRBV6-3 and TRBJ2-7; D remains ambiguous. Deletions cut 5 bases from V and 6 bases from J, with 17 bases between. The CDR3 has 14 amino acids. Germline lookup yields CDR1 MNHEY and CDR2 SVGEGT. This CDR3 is CASSTTLRRAEQYF. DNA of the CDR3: TGTGCCAGCAGTACAACACTTCGCCGGGCCGAGCAGTACTTC.

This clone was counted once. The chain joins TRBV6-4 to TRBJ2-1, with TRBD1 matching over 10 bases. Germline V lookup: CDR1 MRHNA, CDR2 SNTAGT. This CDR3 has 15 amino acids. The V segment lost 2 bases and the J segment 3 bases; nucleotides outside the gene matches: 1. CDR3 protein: CASSDRDRGYNEQFF. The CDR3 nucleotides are TGTGCCAGCAGTGACCGGGACAGGGGCTACAATGAGCAGTTCTTC.

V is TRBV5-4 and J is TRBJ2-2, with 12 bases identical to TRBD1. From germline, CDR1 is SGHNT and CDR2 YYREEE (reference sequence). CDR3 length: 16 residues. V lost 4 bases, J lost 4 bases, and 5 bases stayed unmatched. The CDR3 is CASSGGQGATTGELFF. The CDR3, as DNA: TGTGCCAGCAGCGGGGGACAGGGGGCTACCACCGGGGAGCTGTTTTTT.